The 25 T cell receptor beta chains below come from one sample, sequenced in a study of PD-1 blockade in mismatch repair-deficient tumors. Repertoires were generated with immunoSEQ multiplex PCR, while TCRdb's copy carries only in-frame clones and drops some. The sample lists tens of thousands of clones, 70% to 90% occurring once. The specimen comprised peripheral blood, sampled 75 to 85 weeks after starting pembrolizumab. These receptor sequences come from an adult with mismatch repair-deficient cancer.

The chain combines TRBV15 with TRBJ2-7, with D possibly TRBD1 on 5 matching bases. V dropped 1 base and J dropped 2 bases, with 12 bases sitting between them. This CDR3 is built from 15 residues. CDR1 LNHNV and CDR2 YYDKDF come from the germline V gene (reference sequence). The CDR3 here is CATSRVIQGAYEQYF. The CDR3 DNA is TGTGCCACCAGCAGAGTGATCCAGGGTGCCTACGAGCAGTACTTC.

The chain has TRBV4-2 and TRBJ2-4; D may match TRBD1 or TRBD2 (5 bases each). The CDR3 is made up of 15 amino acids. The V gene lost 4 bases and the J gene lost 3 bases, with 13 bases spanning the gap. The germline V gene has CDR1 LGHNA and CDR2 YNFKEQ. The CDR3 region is CASSPTGDLKNIQYF. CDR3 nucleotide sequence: TGTGCCAGCAGCCCTACCGGGGACCTCAAAAACATTCAGTACTTC.

The CDR3 DNA reads as TGTGCCAGTAGTCCCTGGACAGACTGGAACACCGGGGAGCTGTTTTTT. Protein product: CASSPWTDWNTGELFF. The chain carries TRBV19 and TRBJ2-2, with D possibly matching TRBD1 (6 bases). V lost 5 bases, J lost 1 base, and 14 bases lay in between. This CDR3 contains 16 residues. Looked up from germline, CDR1 is LNHDA and CDR2 is SQIVND (reference sequence). The complete variable domain, with remaining parts taken from reference TRBV19 and TRBJ2-2, reads DGGITQSPKYLFRKEGQNVTLSCEQNLNHDAMYWYRQDPGQGLRLIYYSQIVNDFQKGDIAEGYSVSREKKESFPLTVTSAQKNPTAFYLCASSPWTDWNTGELFFGEGSRLTVL.

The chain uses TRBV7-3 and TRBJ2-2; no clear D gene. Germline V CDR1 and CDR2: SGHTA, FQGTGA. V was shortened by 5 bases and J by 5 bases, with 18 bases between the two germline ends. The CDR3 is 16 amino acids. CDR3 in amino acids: CASSLPPGLFTGELFF. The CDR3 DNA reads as TGTGCCAGCAGCCTTCCCCCGGGTCTATTTACCGGGGAGCTGTTTTTT.

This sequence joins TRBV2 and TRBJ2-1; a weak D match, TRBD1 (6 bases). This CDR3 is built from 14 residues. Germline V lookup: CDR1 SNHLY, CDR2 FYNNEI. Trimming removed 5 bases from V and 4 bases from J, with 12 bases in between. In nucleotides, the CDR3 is TGTGCCAGCAGTCCCGCTAGGGGGTACAATGAGCAGTTCTTC. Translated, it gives CASSPARGYNEQFF.

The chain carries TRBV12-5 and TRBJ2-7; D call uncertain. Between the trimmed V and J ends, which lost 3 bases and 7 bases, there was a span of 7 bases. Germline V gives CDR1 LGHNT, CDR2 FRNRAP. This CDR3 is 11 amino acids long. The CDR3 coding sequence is TGTGCTAGTGGTTTAGGGTTGGAGCAGTACTTC. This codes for CASGLGLEQYF.

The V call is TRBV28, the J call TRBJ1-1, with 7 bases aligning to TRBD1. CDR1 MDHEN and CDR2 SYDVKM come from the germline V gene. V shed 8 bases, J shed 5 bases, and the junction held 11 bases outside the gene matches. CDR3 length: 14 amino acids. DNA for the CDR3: TGTGCCAGCGACACCTCAGGGGGACGAACTGAAGCTTTCTTT. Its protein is CASDTSGGRTEAFF. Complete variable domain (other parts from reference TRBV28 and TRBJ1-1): DVKVTQSSRYLVKRTGEKVFLECVQDMDHENMFWYRQDPGLGLRLIYFSYDVKMKEKGDIPEGYSVSREKKERFSLILESASTNQTSMYLCASDTSGGRTEAFFGQGTRLTVV.

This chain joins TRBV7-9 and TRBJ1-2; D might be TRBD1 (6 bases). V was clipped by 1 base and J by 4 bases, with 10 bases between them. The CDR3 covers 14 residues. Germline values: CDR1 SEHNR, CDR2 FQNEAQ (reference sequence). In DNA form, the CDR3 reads TGTGCCAGCAGCTTAGAGAGGGGGAGCTATGGCTACACCTTC. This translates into CASSLERGSYGYTF.

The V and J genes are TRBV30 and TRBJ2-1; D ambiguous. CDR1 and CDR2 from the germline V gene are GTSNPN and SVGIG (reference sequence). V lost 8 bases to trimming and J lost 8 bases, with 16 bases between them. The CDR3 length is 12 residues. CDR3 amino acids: CALEYGFDEQFF. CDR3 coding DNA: TGTGCCCTCGAGTATGGTTTCGATGAGCAGTTCTTC.

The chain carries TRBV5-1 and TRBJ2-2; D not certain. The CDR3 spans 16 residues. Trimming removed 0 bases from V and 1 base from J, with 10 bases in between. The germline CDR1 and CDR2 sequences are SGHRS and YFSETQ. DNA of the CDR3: TGCGCCAGCAGCTTGGAACTGACCCAGAACACCGGGGAGCTGTTTTTT. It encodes CASSLELTQNTGELFF.

CDR3 in DNA: TGTGCCAGCACCAATAAAAACACTGAAGCTTTCTTT. Protein sequence: CASTNKNTEAFF. The gene calls are TRBV7-9 and TRBJ1-1; D not certain. Looked up from germline, CDR1 is SEHNR and CDR2 is FQNEAQ (reference sequence). Trimming pared 7 bases from V and 2 bases from J, leaving 8 bases between. The CDR3 is made up of 12 amino acids.

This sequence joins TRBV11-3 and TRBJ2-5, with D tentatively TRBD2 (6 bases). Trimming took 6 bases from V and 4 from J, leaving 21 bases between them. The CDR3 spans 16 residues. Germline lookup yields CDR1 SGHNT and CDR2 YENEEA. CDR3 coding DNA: TGTGCCAGCAGGAGTACCCGACGGGACGGGGGAGAGACCCAGTACTTC. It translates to CASRSTRRDGGETQYF.

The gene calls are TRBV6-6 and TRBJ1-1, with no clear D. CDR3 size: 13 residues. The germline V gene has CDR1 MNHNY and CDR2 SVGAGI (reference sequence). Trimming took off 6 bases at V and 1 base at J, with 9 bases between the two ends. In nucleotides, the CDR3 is TGTGCCAGCAGCATAGCCGGGAACACTGAAGCTTTCTTT. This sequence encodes CASSIAGNTEAFF.

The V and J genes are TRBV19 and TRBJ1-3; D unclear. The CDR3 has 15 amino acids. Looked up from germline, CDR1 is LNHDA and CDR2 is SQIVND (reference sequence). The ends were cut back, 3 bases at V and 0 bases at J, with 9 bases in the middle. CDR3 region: CASSMSSVSGNTIYF. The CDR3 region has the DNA TGTGCCAGTAGTATGAGCTCGGTCTCTGGAAACACCATATATTTT.

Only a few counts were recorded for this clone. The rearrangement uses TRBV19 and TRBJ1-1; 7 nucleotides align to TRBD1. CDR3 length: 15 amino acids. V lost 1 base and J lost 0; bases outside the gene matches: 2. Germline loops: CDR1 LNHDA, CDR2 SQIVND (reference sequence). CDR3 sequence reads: CASSIVGQLNTEAFF. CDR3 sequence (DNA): TGTGCCAGTAGTATAGTGGGACAGTTGAACACTGAAGCTTTCTTT.

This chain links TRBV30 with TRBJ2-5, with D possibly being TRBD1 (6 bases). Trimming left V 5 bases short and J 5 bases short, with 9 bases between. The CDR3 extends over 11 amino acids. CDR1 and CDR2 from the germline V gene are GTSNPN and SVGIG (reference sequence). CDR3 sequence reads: CAWQGTETQYF. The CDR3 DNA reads TGTGCCTGGCAGGGGACGGAGACCCAGTACTTC.

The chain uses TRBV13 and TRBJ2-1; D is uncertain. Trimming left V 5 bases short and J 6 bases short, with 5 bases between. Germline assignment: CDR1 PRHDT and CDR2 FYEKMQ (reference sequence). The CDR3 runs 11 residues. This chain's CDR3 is CASSDSNEQFF. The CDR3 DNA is TGTGCCAGCAGCGACTCCAATGAGCAGTTCTTC. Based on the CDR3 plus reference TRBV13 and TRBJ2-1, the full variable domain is AAGVIQSPRHLIKEKRETATLKCYPIPRHDTVYWYQQGPGQDPQFLISFYEKMQSDKGSIPDRFSAQQFSDYHSELNMSSLELGDSALYFCASSDSNEQFFGPGTRLTVL.

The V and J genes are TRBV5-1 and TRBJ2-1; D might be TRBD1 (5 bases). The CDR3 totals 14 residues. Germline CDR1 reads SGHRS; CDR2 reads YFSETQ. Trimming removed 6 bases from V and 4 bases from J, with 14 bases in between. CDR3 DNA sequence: TGCGCCAGCATATCGGGTCAGGGATACAATGAGCAGTTCTTC. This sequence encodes CASISGQGYNEQFF.

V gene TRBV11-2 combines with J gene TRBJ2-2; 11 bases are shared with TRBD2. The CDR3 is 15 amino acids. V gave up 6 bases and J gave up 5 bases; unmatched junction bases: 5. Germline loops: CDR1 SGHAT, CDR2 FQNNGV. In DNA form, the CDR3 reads TGTGCCAGCAGTGCTAGCGGGGGGTGGACCGGGGAGCTGTTTTTT. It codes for CASSASGGWTGELFF.

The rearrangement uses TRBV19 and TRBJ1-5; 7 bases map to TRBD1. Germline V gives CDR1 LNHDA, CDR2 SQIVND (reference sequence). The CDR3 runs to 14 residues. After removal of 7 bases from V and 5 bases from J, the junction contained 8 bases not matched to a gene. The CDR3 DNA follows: TGTGCCAGTACCCCTTGGCAGGGGGATCAGCCCCAGCATTTT. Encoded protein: CASTPWQGDQPQHF. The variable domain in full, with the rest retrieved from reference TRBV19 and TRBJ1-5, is DGGITQSPKYLFRKEGQNVTLSCEQNLNHDAMYWYRQDPGQGLRLIYYSQIVNDFQKGDIAEGYSVSREKKESFPLTVTSAQKNPTAFYLCASTPWQGDQPQHFGDGTRLSIL.

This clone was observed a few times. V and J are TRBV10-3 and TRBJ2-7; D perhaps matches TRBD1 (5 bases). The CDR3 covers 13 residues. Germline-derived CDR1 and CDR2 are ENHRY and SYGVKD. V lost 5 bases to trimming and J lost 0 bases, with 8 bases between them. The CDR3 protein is CAISQGFSYEQYF. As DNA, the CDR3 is TGTGCCATCAGTCAGGGCTTCTCCTACGAGCAGTACTTC.

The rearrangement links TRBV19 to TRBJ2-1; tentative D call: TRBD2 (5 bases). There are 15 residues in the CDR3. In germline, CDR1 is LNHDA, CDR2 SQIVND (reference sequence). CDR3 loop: CATGSLRDSINEQFF. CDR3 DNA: TGTGCTACGGGGTCGCTGCGAGACTCTATTAATGAGCAGTTCTTC.

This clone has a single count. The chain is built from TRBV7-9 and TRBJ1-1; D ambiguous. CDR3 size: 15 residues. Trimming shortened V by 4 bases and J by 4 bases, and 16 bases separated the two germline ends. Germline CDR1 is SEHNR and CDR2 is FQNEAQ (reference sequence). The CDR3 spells CASSSRLVETTEAFF. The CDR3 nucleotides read TGTGCCAGCAGCTCCAGACTAGTGGAGACCACTGAAGCTTTCTTT.

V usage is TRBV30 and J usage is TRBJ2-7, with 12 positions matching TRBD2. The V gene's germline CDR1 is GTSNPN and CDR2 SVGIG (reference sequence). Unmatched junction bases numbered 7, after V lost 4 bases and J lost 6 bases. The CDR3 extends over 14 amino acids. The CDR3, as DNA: TGTGCCTGGACCAGACTAGCGGGAGCTTCCGAGCAGTACTTC. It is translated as CAWTRLAGASEQYF.

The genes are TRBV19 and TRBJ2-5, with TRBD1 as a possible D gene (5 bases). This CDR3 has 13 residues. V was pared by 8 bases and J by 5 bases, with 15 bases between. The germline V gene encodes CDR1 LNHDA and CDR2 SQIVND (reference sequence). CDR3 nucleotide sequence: TGTGCCAGTTCACGGGCAGGGTTGGAGACCCAGTACTTC. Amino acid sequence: CASSRAGLETQYF.